The sequence of this T cell receptor (beta chain) was determined in a study of post-analysis software for immune sequencing data (dated by TCRdb to about 2015). Background on the whole study: Recorded disease courses included relapsing-remitting, secondary progressive and progressive-relapsing multiple sclerosis, with some patients lacking subtype annotation. The patient repertoires were set against under 12 previously published healthy control repertoires from donors whose ages ranged from roughly 6 to 27 years. A subset of samples was prepared in parallel using single-end sample barcoding, then pooled and co-amplified after Illumina adapter ligation.

CDR1 and CDR2 are read off the germline V gene (reference sequence) as SEHNR and FQNEAQ. The CDR3, cysteine through phenylalanine, is 12 amino acids long. The read is trimmed to its CDR3 DNA, 36 bases read in frame from base 1. A distance of 6 bases separates the germline ends of V and J, which lose 3 bases and 6 bases respectively. General findings and caveats noted by the study authors: The control group was slightly older than the multiple sclerosis patient group. Direct clustering with F measure revealed strong co-clustering of samples prepared in the same batch, which led to a batch-effect correction. Significantly higher frequencies in patients than in controls were found for roughly 5 TRBV segments, including TRBV5-6, TRBV5-1 and TRBV20-1. Significantly lower normalized Chao1 diversity was found in multiple sclerosis patients than in controls, suggesting substantial peripheral T-cell clonal expansion.

There are a few counts of this clonotype. Its antigen specificity is not known. Base qualities are not at hand, and no much larger clone is one base apart. TCR beta repertoires were profiled from peripheral blood of about a dozen young patients with multiple sclerosis to demonstrate the VDJtools post-analysis software. The multiple sclerosis patients were children and adolescents between 6 and 15 years of age. The library came from PCR. The run used an Illumina HiSeq 2500. To reduce PCR and sequencing biases, unique molecular identifiers were incorporated into the TCR beta cDNA libraries. Every 1 to 10 million input T cells yielded approximately 500,000 cDNA molecules, meaning each molecule approximated one T cell. Patient libraries were prepared and sequenced with the same protocol used for the earlier healthy control dataset. Samples belonging to the same batch were prepared together, multiplexed and sequenced on a shared HiSeq lane. Per the authors' processing: MIGEC was used to process the raw barcoded reads, and molecular identifier groups with only a single read were discarded before consensus assembly and CDR3 extraction. VDJtools was used for post-analysis of the clonotype tables, and diversity was normalized by down-sampling every dataset to the size of the smallest sample. In repertoire overlap clustering, CDR3 amino acid sequences, but not nucleotide sequences, were matched to correct batch-related cross-sample contamination. TCRdb cleaned the public reads at Q25 with fastp, built clones with MiXCR and kept in-frame beta chains. Rows are unified per CDR3 protein, each entry keeping the most common DNA and genes. The V and J calls were determined by TCRdb, not by the authors. Counted in this sample were 600,000 to 750,000 distinct CDR3 sequences; 55% to 60% of them appeared once. The top ten clonotypes cover around 11% of the sample.

Sequenced material: blood. The chain is made from TRBV7-9 and TRBJ2-1; the D gene cannot be named for sure. The TCR originated in a girl aged 2 to 10 with multiple sclerosis. The DNA sequence is as follows: TGTGCCAGCAGCTTGGGGTTCAATGAGCAGTTCTTC. This encodes CASSLGFNEQFF.